This T cell receptor beta chain was obtained from a study of CD8 T cells in Susac syndrome. Whole-study context: Of the sequenced Susac syndrome patients, six had active disease and fewer than ten were in remission. Notes on the study in general: As acknowledged by the study, its TCR sequencing and HLA analysis included a relatively small number of individuals.

This clonotype was recorded only once. No antigen is known for it. RNA totalling about 0.5 to 1 ug underwent reverse transcription with random hexamers. One entry per CDR3 protein results from TCRdb running MiXCR on the immunoSEQ multiplex PCR reads. This table has more than 150,000 distinct CDR3 sequences, approximately 95% appearing once. Sequencing of TCR beta drew on CD8+ and CD4+ T cells from blood. Through negative isolation, CD4+ and CD8+ T cells were obtained, while TEMRA cells were enriched using FACS. The V gene's germline CDR1 is SQVTM and CDR2 ANQGSEA. The CDR3 is 13 residues long. The junction had 2 bases not matched to a gene; V was cut back by 4 bases and J by 8 bases.

The sample was CD4+ T cells from PBMCs. The rearrangement links TRBV29-1 to TRBJ1-6; 10 nucleotides agree with TRBD1. This receptor was obtained from a human donor with Susac syndrome. The chain's CDR3 is CSVGGTGDSPLHF. The CDR3, as DNA: TGCAGCGTTGGGGGGACAGGGGATTCACCCCTCCACTTT.